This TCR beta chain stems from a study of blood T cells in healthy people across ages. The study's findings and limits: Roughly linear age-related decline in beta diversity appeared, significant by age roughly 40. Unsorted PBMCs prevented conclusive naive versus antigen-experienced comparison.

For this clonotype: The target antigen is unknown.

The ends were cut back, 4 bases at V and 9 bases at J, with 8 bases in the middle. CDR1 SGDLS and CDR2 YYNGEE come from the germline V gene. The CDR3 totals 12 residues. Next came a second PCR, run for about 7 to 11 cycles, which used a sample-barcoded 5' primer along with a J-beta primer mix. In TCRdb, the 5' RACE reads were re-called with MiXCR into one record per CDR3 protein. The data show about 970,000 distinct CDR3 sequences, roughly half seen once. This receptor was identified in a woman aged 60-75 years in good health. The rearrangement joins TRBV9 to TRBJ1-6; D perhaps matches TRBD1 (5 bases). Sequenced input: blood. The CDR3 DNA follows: TGTGCCAGCAGCCCGGGGGGTTCACCCCTCCACTTT. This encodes CASSPGGSPLHF.